This T cell receptor beta chain is from a study of T cell responses to AZD1222 COVID-19 vaccine. For this clone: Within the sample, other DNA sequences also encode this same CDR3.

The protocol was immunoSEQ multiplex PCR, while the TCRdb copy is restricted to in-frame clones and leaves out a portion. The sample records 200,000 or so clones, about 94% being singletons. CDR1 is MNHEY, CDR2 SVGAGI, per germline. This CDR3 is 10 amino acids long. Trimming left V 7 bases short and J 4 bases short, with 5 bases between. The material was peripheral blood, obtained on day 0 of AZD1222 vaccination. This receptor was identified in an adult in good health. J is TRBJ2-7 and V is TRBV6-5; the D is unclear. The CDR3 sequence is CASNRYEQYF. CDR3 nucleotide sequence: TGTGCCAGCAATAGGTACGAGCAGTACTTC.